The rows below give T cell receptor beta chains drawn from one sample of a study of T cell responses to AZD1222 COVID-19 vaccine. TCRdb keeps only in-frame clones here, not all; method: immunoSEQ multiplex PCR. Here the sample spans 120,000 to 150,000 clones, roughly 91% being singletons. Here the sequenced sample was peripheral blood, taken on day 0 of AZD1222 vaccination. The receptors here all came from an adult in good health. The CDR3 runs from the conserved cysteine through the conserved F or W. Each record gives: J gene, D gene, V gene, CDR3 protein. The D gene is left open where the match is weak.

TRBJ2-1 | NA | TRBV5-1 | CASSRGSYNEQFF
TRBJ2-5 | TRBD1 | TRBV5-5 | CASTRTGGFQETQYF
TRBJ2-6 | NA | TRBV7-8 | CASSLFPDSGANVLTF
TRBJ2-7 | TRBD1 | TRBV5-4 | CASSPGQGIYEQYF
TRBJ2-3 | NA | TRBV9 | CASSVAAAGGGDTQYF
TRBJ1-1 | NA | TRBV19 | CASSIRAGMNTEAFF
TRBJ2-1 | TRBD2 | TRBV5-4 | CASSLGGTSKTRDEQFF
TRBJ2-7 | NA | TRBV6-2/TRBV6-3 | CASSQGISYEQYF
TRBJ1-4 | NA | TRBV18 | CASSPENLGREKLFF
TRBJ1-1 | TRBD1 | TRBV4-3 | CASSQDRGMNTEAFF
TRBJ1-3 | NA | TRBV11-2 | CASSLDLSRNTIYF
TRBJ1-5 | NA | TRBV11-2 | CASSIGTGFGQPQHF
TRBJ1-3 | NA | TRBV6-5 | CASSYRGDSGNTIYF
TRBJ2-7 | NA | TRBV4-1 | CASSLQRVGTYEQYF
TRBJ2-1 | NA | TRBV7-8 | CASSSARRAYNEQFF
TRBJ2-7 | NA | TRBV6-4 | CAIESILSYEQYF
TRBJ2-1 | NA | TRBV29-1 | CSVESPVSAYNEQFF
TRBJ1-4 | TRBD1 | TRBV2 | CASHRGSSEKLFF
TRBJ2-1 | NA | TRBV5-7 | CASSLRPSASEFF
TRBJ2-1 | NA | TRBV5-1 | CASSPGRLGVHNEQFF
TRBJ2-3 | TRBD2 | TRBV10-3 | CATLSGLAGGIDTQYF
TRBJ2-2 | NA | TRBV12-3/TRBV12-4 | CASSPTGTGELFF
TRBJ2-7 | NA | TRBV3-1/TRBV3-2 | CASRRAYEQYF
TRBJ1-2 | NA | TRBV6-1 | CASSDWTDLSKNYGYTF
TRBJ2-3 | NA | TRBV5-1 | CASSFGGIPPPDTQYF
TRBJ1-2 | TRBD1 | TRBV6-6 | CASRPHRGLEGYTF
TRBJ2-1 | NA | TRBV5-1 | CASSLDRDNEQFF
TRBJ1-2 | NA | TRBV13 | CASSLEGRHGYTF
TRBJ2-1 | TRBD2 | TRBV14 | CASSQTSGGYNEQFF
TRBJ2-6 | NA | TRBV6-6 | CASSSGTDQANVLTF
TRBJ2-7 | TRBD1 | TRBV6-2/TRBV6-3 | CASTPDRGLPDFYEQYF
TRBJ2-7 | NA | TRBV9 | CASSVEPSVTYEQYF
TRBJ2-3 | NA | TRBV4-3 | CASSRAGRGTDTQYF
TRBJ2-7 | NA | TRBV9 | CASSVDPTTYEQYF
TRBJ2-7 | TRBD2 | TRBV10-2 | CASSPGTRQYEQYF